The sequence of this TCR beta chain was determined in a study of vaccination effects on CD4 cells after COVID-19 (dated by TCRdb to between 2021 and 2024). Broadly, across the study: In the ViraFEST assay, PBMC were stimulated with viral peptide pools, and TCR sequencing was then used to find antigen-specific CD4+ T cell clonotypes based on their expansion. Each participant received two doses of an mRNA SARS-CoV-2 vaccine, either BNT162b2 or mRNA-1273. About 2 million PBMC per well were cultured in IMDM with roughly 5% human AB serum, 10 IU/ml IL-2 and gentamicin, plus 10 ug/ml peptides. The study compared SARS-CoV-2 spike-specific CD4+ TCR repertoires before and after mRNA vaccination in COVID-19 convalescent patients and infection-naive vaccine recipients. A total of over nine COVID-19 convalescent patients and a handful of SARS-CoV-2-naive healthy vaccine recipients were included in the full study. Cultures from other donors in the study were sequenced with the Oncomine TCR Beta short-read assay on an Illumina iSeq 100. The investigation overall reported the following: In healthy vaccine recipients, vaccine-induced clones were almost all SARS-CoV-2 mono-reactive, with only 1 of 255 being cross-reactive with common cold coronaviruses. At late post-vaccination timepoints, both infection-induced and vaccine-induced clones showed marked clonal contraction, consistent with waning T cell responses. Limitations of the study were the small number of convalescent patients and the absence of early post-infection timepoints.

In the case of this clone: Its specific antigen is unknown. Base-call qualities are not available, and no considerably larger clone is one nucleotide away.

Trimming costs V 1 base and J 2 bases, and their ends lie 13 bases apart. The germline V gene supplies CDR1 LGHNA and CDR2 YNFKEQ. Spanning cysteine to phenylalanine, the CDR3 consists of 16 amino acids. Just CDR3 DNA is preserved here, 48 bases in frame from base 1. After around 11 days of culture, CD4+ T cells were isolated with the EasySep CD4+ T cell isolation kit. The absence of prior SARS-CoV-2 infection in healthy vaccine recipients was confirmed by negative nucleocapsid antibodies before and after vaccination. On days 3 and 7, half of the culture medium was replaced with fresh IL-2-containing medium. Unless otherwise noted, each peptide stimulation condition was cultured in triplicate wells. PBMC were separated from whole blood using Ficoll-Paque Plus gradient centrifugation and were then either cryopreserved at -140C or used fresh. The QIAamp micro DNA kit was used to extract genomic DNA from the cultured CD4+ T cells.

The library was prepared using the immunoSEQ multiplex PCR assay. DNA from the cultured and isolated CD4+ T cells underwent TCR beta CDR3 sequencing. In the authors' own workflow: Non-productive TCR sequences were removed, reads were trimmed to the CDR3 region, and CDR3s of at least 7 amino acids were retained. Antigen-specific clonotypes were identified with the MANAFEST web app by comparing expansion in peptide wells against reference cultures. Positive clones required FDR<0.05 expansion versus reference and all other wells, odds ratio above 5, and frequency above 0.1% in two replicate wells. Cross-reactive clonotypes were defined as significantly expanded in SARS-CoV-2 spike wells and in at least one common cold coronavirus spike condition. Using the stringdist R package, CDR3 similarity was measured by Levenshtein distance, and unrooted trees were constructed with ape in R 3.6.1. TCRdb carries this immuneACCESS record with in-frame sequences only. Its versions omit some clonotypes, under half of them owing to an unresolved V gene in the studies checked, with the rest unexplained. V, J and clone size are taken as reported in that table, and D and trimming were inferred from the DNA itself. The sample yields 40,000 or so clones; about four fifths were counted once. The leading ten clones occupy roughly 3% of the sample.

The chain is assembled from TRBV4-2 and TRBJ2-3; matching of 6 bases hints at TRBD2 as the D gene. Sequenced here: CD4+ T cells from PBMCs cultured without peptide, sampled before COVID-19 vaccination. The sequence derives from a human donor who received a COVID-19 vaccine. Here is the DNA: TGTGCCAGCAGCCAAGCGGCGGGGCGTGACACAGATACGCAGTATTTT. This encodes CASSQAAGRDTDTQYF.